The clone carrying this TCR beta chain was seen once. This sample is drawn from a study of T cell changes during pregnancy in multiple sclerosis. Using immunoSEQ multiplex PCR, the repertoire was profiled, and TCRdb retains in-frame clones only, with some absent. The sample lists more than 65,000 clones; around 96% were seen once. Germline CDR1 reads MNHNS; CDR2 reads SASEGT. The CDR3 totals 14 residues. The V end lost 2 bases, the J end lost 11 bases, and 16 bases lay between the germline ends. The chain combines TRBV6-1 with TRBJ1-5; D is uncertain. Sequences were derived from peripheral blood, sampled in the second trimester of pregnancy. This clonotype was obtained from a female donor with multiple sclerosis, enrolled in a pregnancy study. CDR3 amino acids: CASSEWTGTTAQHF. DNA for the CDR3: TGTGCCAGCAGTGAATGGACGGGAACCACAGCCCAGCATTTT.